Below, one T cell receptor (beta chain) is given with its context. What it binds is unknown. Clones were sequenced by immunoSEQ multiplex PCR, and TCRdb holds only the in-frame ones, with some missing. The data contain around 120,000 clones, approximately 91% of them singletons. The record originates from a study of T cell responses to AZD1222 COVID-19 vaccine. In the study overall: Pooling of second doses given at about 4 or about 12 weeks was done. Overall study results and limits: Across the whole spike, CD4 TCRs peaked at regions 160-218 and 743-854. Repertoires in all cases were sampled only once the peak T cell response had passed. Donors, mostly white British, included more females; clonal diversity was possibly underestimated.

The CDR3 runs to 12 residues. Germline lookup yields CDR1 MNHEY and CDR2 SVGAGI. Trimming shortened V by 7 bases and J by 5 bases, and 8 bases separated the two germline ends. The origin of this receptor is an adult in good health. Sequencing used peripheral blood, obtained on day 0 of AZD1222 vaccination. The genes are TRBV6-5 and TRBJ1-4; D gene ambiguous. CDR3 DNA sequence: TGTGCCAGCAAACAGCCCAATGAAAAACTGTTTTTT. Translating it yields CASKQPNEKLFF.